The 27 T cell receptor beta chains reported below all come from one sample, sequenced in a study of metastatic and nonmetastatic thyroid tumors. Thyroid surgery was preceded by no treatment in any patient. TCRdb reassembled clones from the PCR reads with MiXCR. The sample lists more than 90,000 clones; roughly 13% were seen once. The sample comprised blood. Source of these receptors: a female donor with papillary thyroid cancer or a benign thyroid nodule (not recorded which). Some clones in this sample may be carry-over from other donors' samples.

The chain carries TRBV6-5 and TRBJ2-7; a possible D gene is TRBD1 (6 bases). Trimming took off 11 bases at V and 5 bases at J, with 10 bases between the two ends. The germline V gene encodes CDR1 MNHEY and CDR2 SVGAGI. CDR3 length: 10 amino acids. The DNA of the CDR3 is TGTGCCTGTGGGGGCCACGAGCAGTACTTC. This encodes CACGGHEQYF.

This clone was detected only a few times. The sample carries other DNA sequences with the same CDR3. CDR3 coding DNA: TGTGCCAGCAGTTGGGGACTAGCGGGGATCTCGGGGGCCAACGTCCTGACTTTC. It specifies CASSWGLAGISGANVLTF. The chain links TRBV12-3 or TRBV12-4 to TRBJ2-6; 13 bases map to TRBD2. The CDR3 runs to 18 residues. J gave up 4 bases and V 4 bases, and 7 bases lay outside the gene matches.

This clone has a count of ten or more. The chain links TRBV5-1 to TRBJ2-5; TRBD2 matches 7 bases. Germline CDR1 reads SGHRS; CDR2 reads YFSETQ. The CDR3 contains 14 residues. The J segment lost 5 bases and the V segment lost 1 base, leaving 5 bases of the junction unmatched. The CDR3 spells CASSLTFGRETQYF. As DNA, the CDR3 is TGCGCCAGCAGCTTGACCTTCGGGAGGGAGACCCAGTACTTC.

This clone has more than one count but fewer than ten. The chain couples TRBV6-2 or TRBV6-3 to TRBJ2-7; TRBD1 or TRBD2 may be the D gene (5 bases each). This CDR3 spans 13 amino acids. In germline, CDR1 is MNHEY, CDR2 SVGEGT. Deletions cut 6 bases from V and 13 bases from J, with 22 bases between. For the CDR3, the DNA is TGTGCCAGCAGATTCACCGGGGCCCACGATCATTACTTC. This gives the protein CASRFTGAHDHYF.

At least ten counts were recorded for this clone. V and J are TRBV9 and TRBJ2-3; 8 bases agree with TRBD2. The V segment lost 1 base and the J segment 0 bases; nucleotides outside the gene matches: 4. Germline V gene lookup returns CDR1 SGDLS and CDR2 YYNGEE. CDR3 size: 16 residues. As DNA, the CDR3 is TGTGCCAGCAGCGTATCGGCTAGCGGGAGCACAGATACGCAGTATTTT. Encoded protein: CASSVSASGSTDTQYF.

In its sample, this clone was seen many times. The gene calls are TRBV27 and TRBJ2-2; 10 nucleotides align to TRBD1. Germline assignment: CDR1 MNHEY and CDR2 SMNVEV (reference sequence). Losses at the gene ends were 6 bases for V and 5 bases for J; bases not matched to a gene: 3. The CDR3 covers 14 residues. CDR3 nucleotides: TGTGCCAGCAGGGGACAGGGGTGGACCGGGGAGCTGTTTTTT. Translated, it gives CASRGQGWTGELFF.

This clone has a count of ten or more. The rearrangement joins TRBV7-2 to TRBJ2-3, with D tentatively TRBD1 or TRBD2 (7 bases each). The ends were cut back, 5 bases at V and 3 bases at J, with 18 bases in the middle. The CDR3 length is 16 residues. In germline, CDR1 is SGHTA, CDR2 FQGNSA. In nucleotides, the CDR3 is TGTGCCAGCAGCCTCGTGGGAGGGGGCTATACAGATACGCAGTATTTT. Residues: CASSLVGGGYTDTQYF.

This clone came up many times. The sample contains more than one DNA sequence encoding this CDR3. The rearrangement uses TRBV9 and TRBJ2-3, with TRBD2 identical over 9 bases. With 6 bases clipped from V and 0 bases from J, the junction kept 5 bases outside the gene matches. From germline, CDR1 is SGDLS and CDR2 YYNGEE. CDR3 length equals 15 residues. The CDR3 nucleotides are TGTGCCAGCACCGAGACTAGCGGAAGCACAGATACGCAGTATTTT. Translation: CASTETSGSTDTQYF. The full variable domain, with the rest looked up from reference TRBV9 and TRBJ2-3, is DSGVTQTPKHLITATGQRVTLRCSPRSGDLSVYWYQQSLDQGLQFLIQYYNGEERAKGNILERFSAQQFPDLHSELNLSSLELGDSALYFCASTETSGSTDTQYFGPGTRLTVL.

The sample holds many counts of this clone. The genes are TRBV27 and TRBJ2-1, with 13 positions matching TRBD2. With 1 base clipped from V and 5 bases from J, the junction kept 2 bases outside the gene matches. The germline V gene encodes CDR1 MNHEY and CDR2 SMNVEV (reference sequence). The CDR3 contains 16 residues. For the CDR3, the DNA is TGTGCCAGCAGTTTATTGGGACTAGCGGGACACAATGAGCAGTTCTTC. Its translation is CASSLLGLAGHNEQFF.

This clone was seen at least ten times. The chain is built from TRBV7-6 and TRBJ1-6; D is uncertain. This CDR3 contains 13 residues. CDR1 is SGHVS and CDR2 is FNYEAQ in the germline V gene. Trimming took off 1 base at V and 9 bases at J, with 7 bases between the two ends. The CDR3 loop is CASSLGEGSPLHF. For the CDR3, the DNA is TGTGCCAGCAGCTTAGGTGAAGGTTCACCCCTCCACTTT. Complete variable domain (other parts from reference TRBV7-6 and TRBJ1-6): GAGVSQSPRYKVTKRGQDVALRCDPISGHVSLYWYRQALGQGPEFLTYFNYEAQQDKSGLPNDRFSAERPEGSISTLTIQRTEQRDSAMYRCASSLGEGSPLHFGNGTRLTVT.

This clone was detected many times. The J gene is TRBJ1-1, the V gene TRBV4-2; 10 nucleotides match TRBD1. Germline V gene data show CDR1 as LGHNA and CDR2 as YNFKEQ. CDR3 length: 16 amino acids. The V gene end was trimmed by 0 bases and the J gene end by 11 bases; junction bases not matched to a gene: 12. The CDR3 is CASSQEVGTGAIRAFF. CDR3 nucleotide sequence: TGTGCCAGCAGCCAAGAGGTCGGGACAGGGGCAATTCGGGCTTTCTTT.

This clone was found many times. V usage is TRBV11-3 and J usage is TRBJ2-7; D unresolved. V lost 2 bases and J lost 0, with 5 bases in between. The CDR3 extends over 13 amino acids. Germline V gives CDR1 SGHNT, CDR2 YENEEA. This chain's CDR3 is CASSLYPSYEQYF. The DNA for the CDR3 is TGTGCCAGCAGCTTATATCCCTCCTACGAGCAGTACTTC.

This clone was counted many times. Other DNA variants within this sample encode the same CDR3. The V call is TRBV20-1, the J call TRBJ2-1; 12 nucleotides match TRBD2. The CDR3 has 18 amino acids. V lost 6 bases to trimming and J lost 1 base; unmatched junction nucleotides: 13. The germline V gene encodes CDR1 DFQATT and CDR2 SNEGSKA (reference sequence). In DNA, the CDR3 is TGCAGTGCCTTAGCCCGACTAGCGGGAGACTCTTCCTACAATGAGCAGTTCTTC. Translating gives CSALARLAGDSSYNEQFF.

This clone showed up many times. This chain joins TRBV6-1 and TRBJ2-7, with D perhaps matching TRBD1 (6 bases). The CDR3 is 14 amino acids. V lost 6 bases to trimming and J lost 4 bases, with 16 bases between them. The V gene's germline CDR1 is MNHNS and CDR2 SASEGT. CDR3 DNA sequence: TGTGCCAGCAGCCCGACAGGTGGTCTTTACGAGCAGTACTTC. Its translation: CASSPTGGLYEQYF.

This clone was recorded at least ten times. V usage is TRBV24-1 and J usage is TRBJ2-1, with D tentatively TRBD2 (5 bases). The germline V gene has CDR1 KGHDR and CDR2 SFDVKD. The CDR3 sequence is 14 residues long. Trimming cost V 6 bases and J 6 bases, with 14 bases left between them. CDR3 amino acids: CATSYGLSRNEQFF. CDR3 DNA: TGTGCCACCAGTTACGGACTGTCACGCAATGAGCAGTTCTTC.

Worth noting for this clone: This may be a read error: a much more frequent sequence differs by one nucleotide. At the DNA level, this CDR3 is encoded by other sequences in the same sample as well. The chain combines TRBV14 with TRBJ2-3; no clear D gene. The CDR3 sequence is 20 residues long. The germline CDR1 and CDR2 sequences are SGHDN and FVKESK. Trimming stripped 3 bases from V and 2 bases from J, with 27 bases between. CDR3 region: CASSHALSGAIANITDTQYF. CDR3 DNA sequence: TGTGCCAGCAGCCACGCTTTGAGTGGAGCTATTGCCAACATCACAGATACGCAGTATTTT. Filled out from reference TRBV14 and TRBJ2-3, the complete variable domain reads EAGVTQFPSHSVIEKGQTVTLRCDPISGHDNLYWYRRVMGKEIKFLLHFVKESKQDESGMPNNRFLAERTGGTYSTLKVQPAELEDSGVYFCASSHALSGAIANITDTQYFGPGTRLTVL.

This clone has at least ten counts. The chain is built from TRBV20-1 and TRBJ2-1; 14 bases are a match to TRBD2. J gave up 0 bases and V 4 bases, and 8 bases lay outside the gene matches. Germline lookup yields CDR1 DFQATT and CDR2 SNEGSKA (reference sequence). CDR3 length: 18 amino acids. CDR3 residues: CSAIGLAGGSLSYNEQFF. The CDR3 DNA is TGCAGTGCTATCGGACTAGCGGGAGGTTCACTCTCCTACAATGAGCAGTTCTTC.

This clone was observed a handful of times. This may stem from a read error, because a much larger clone lies one nucleotide away. The same CDR3 arises from other DNA sequences in this sample as well. V usage is TRBV19 and J usage is TRBJ1-5; TRBD1 might be the D (6 bases). The CDR3 totals 15 residues. Germline loops: CDR1 LNHDA, CDR2 SQIVND (reference sequence). The CDR3 here is CASSTHTGSNQPQHF. CDR3 in DNA: TGTGCCAGTAGTACACATACAGGGAGCAATCAGCCCCAACATTTT.

This clone was picked up many times. This chain connects TRBV11-3 to TRBJ2-2; 9 nucleotides align to TRBD1. The CDR3 spans 13 residues. V was clipped by 5 bases and J by 5 bases; unmatched bases: 0. Germline V gene sequence: CDR1 SGHNT, CDR2 YENEEA. The CDR3 protein is CASSGTGTGELFF. The CDR3 coding sequence is TGTGCCAGCAGCGGGACAGGGACCGGGGAGCTGTTTTTT.

This clone has just a few counts. V usage is TRBV7-6 and J usage is TRBJ2-7; D perhaps matches TRBD1 (5 bases). This CDR3 is built from 12 residues. The V end was cut by 5 bases, the J end by 5 bases, with 10 bases between. Germline loops: CDR1 SGHVS, CDR2 FNYEAQ. In DNA, the CDR3 is TGTGCCAGCAGCCAGGGTGGGAACGAGCAGTACTTC. Its translation: CASSQGGNEQYF.

In regard to this clone: The junction shows a germline mismatch at one end, possibly a read error. This chain connects TRBV20-1 to TRBJ2-1; a possible D gene is TRBD2 (6 bases). CDR1 and CDR2 (germline): DFQATT, SNEGSKA (reference sequence). The CDR3 is 12 residues long. The CDR3 loop is CSASPGAGEHFF. In nucleotides, the CDR3 is TGCAGTGCTAGTCCGGGAGCGGGTGAGCATTTCTTC.

The sample holds many counts of this clone. The sample has other DNA sequences that encode this CDR3 too. The chain uses TRBV4-2 and TRBJ1-1; TRBD1 is a possible D gene (5 bases). With 0 bases removed from V and 1 base from J, the gap between germline ends came to 15 bases. Germline CDR1 and CDR2: LGHNA and YNFKEQ. The CDR3 totals 17 residues. The CDR3 sequence is CASSQDQGGHTNTEAFF. CDR3 sequence (DNA): TGTGCCAGCAGCCAAGATCAAGGCGGACACACGAACACTGAAGCTTTCTTT.

This clone was counted ten times or more. V and J are TRBV7-8 and TRBJ1-2; D is possibly TRBD1 (6 bases). The V and J ends lost 5 bases and 7 bases respectively, with 14 bases between them. This CDR3 comprises 13 residues. Germline lookup yields CDR1 SGHVS and CDR2 FQNEAQ. CDR3: CASSLDSAGGYTF. CDR3 DNA sequence: TGTGCCAGCAGCCTGGACAGCGCCGGTGGCTACACCTTC. Together with reference TRBV7-8 and TRBJ1-2, the CDR3 gives the full variable domain: GAGVSQSPRYKVAKRGQDVALRCDPISGHVSLFWYQQALGQGPEFLTYFQNEAQLDKSGLPSDRFFAERPEGSVSTLKIQRTQQEDSAVYLCASSLDSAGGYTFGSGTRLTVV.

This clone was recorded a few times. The chain carries TRBV28 and TRBJ1-2; TRBD1 matches at 7 bases. CDR3 length: 14 amino acids. With V trimmed by 4 bases and J by 4 bases, 6 bases remained unmatched. The germline gives CDR1 MDHEN, CDR2 SYDVKM. The CDR3 loop is CASSSTGWGYGYTF. DNA for the CDR3: TGTGCCAGCAGTTCGACAGGGTGGGGCTATGGCTACACCTTC.

This clone was found many times. The V gene is TRBV11-2, the J gene TRBJ1-1, with 7 bases fitting TRBD1. Germline lookup yields CDR1 SGHAT and CDR2 FQNNGV. CDR3 length: 13 amino acids. V was pared by 5 bases and J by 5 bases, with 5 bases of the junction left unmatched. CDR3 region: CASSPQGRTEAFF. DNA for the CDR3: TGTGCCAGCAGCCCACAGGGGCGGACTGAAGCTTTCTTT.

This clone was recorded many times. The V and J genes are TRBV7-9 and TRBJ1-4; D might be TRBD1 (6 bases). CDR3 length: 16 amino acids. Germline V gene sequence: CDR1 SEHNR, CDR2 FQNEAQ (reference sequence). V was shortened by 0 bases and J by 4 bases, with 12 bases between the two germline ends. DNA of the CDR3: TGTGCCAGCAGCTTAGCACAGGGAACTATTAATGAAAAACTGTTTTTT. It encodes CASSLAQGTINEKLFF. Variable domain in full (rest from reference TRBV7-9 and TRBJ1-4): DTGVSQNPRHKITKRGQNVTFRCDPISEHNRLYWYRQTLGQGPEFLTYFQNEAQLEKSRLLSDRFSAERPKGSFSTLEIQRTEQGDSAMYLCASSLAQGTINEKLFFGSGTQLSVL.

Details on this clone: This may arise from a read error, as a much more abundant clone is one base away. CDR3 nucleotides: TGTGCCAGCAGAAAGGGACGGGGCGGGAGAGATACCGCGGAGCTGTTTTTT. It is translated as CASRKGRGGRDTAELFF. This chain links TRBV9 with TRBJ2-2; 7 bases are a match to TRBD2. The length of the CDR3 is 17 residues. Germline V gene data show CDR1 as SGDLS and CDR2 as YYNGEE.